Below are 8 T cell receptor beta chains sequenced from a single sample in a study of T cell responses to AZD1222 COVID-19 vaccine. The protocol was immunoSEQ multiplex PCR, while the TCRdb copy is restricted to in-frame clones and leaves out a portion. The table shows 150,000 to 200,000 clones, with 90% to 95% occurring only once. The sample consisted of peripheral blood, taken 28 days after the second AZD1222 dose. These receptors all come from an adult who received the AZD1222 COVID-19 vaccine.

V and J are TRBV27 and TRBJ1-4; D possibly corresponds to TRBD1 (5 bases). V was pared by 3 bases and J by 4 bases, with 9 bases between. Germline CDR1 reads MNHEY; CDR2 reads SMNVEV (reference sequence). The CDR3 extends over 14 amino acids. The CDR3 region is CASSFGGSNEKLFF. Here the CDR3 DNA reads TGTGCCAGCAGTTTCGGGGGAAGTAATGAAAAACTGTTTTTT.

This clone was recorded a few times. V and J are TRBV7-9 and TRBJ1-6, with 8 bases lining up with TRBD1. V dropped 1 base and J dropped 9; count of bases not matched to a gene: 5. The CDR3 loop spans 15 amino acids. Germline V gene data show CDR1 as SEHNR and CDR2 as FQNEAQ (reference sequence). CDR3: CASSLGWTGPSPLHF. CDR3 nucleotides: TGTGCCAGCAGCTTAGGATGGACAGGGCCTTCACCCCTCCACTTT.

V gene TRBV7-2 combines with J gene TRBJ2-1, with a weak D call TRBD1 (5 bases). Trimming pared 3 bases from V and 4 bases from J, leaving 7 bases between. The CDR3 runs to 13 residues. Per the germline V gene, CDR1 is SGHTA and CDR2 is FQGNSA. The CDR3 spells CASSLGQYNEQFF. For the CDR3, the DNA is TGTGCCAGCAGCTTGGGGCAATACAATGAGCAGTTCTTC.

This chain connects TRBV29-1 to TRBJ1-1, with D possibly matching TRBD1 (5 bases). Per the germline V gene, CDR1 is SQVTM and CDR2 is ANQGSEA. This CDR3 spans 12 amino acids. V was pared by 5 bases and J by 4 bases, with 11 bases between. The CDR3 loop reads CSVLRGFTEAFF. CDR3 nucleotides: TGCAGCGTTTTACGGGGGTTCACTGAAGCTTTCTTT.

V gene TRBV6-5 combines with J gene TRBJ2-7; D gene uncertain. Germline V gives CDR1 MNHEY, CDR2 SVGAGI. Trimming shortened V by 6 bases and J by 4 bases, and 7 bases separated the two germline ends. This CDR3 contains 11 residues. CDR3 DNA sequence: TGTGCCAGCAGGGATACATACGAGCAGTACTTC. It codes for CASRDTYEQYF.

The chain couples TRBV24-1 to TRBJ2-1, with D tentatively TRBD2 (7 bases). The V gene lost 3 bases and the J gene lost 7 bases, with 12 bases spanning the gap. Per germline, CDR1 KGHDR and CDR2 SFDVKD. This CDR3 has 14 residues. The CDR3: CATSDPGGPNEQFF. The CDR3 bases are TGTGCCACCAGTGATCCCGGGGGGCCTAATGAGCAGTTCTTC.

This clone has only a few counts. V is TRBV27 and J is TRBJ1-1; D possibly corresponds to TRBD1 (5 bases). This CDR3 is built from 14 residues. The germline gives CDR1 MNHEY, CDR2 SMNVEV (reference sequence). Trimming took off 2 bases at V and 1 base at J, with 8 bases between the two ends. Here the CDR3 DNA reads TGTGCCAGCAGTTTAGACGGGGGGAACACTGAAGCTTTCTTT. It is translated as CASSLDGGNTEAFF.

The gene calls are TRBV10-3 and TRBJ1-2; 11 bases are a match to TRBD1. CDR1 is ENHRY and CDR2 is SYGVKD in the germline V gene. There are 15 residues in the CDR3. With V trimmed by 3 bases and J by 6 bases, 6 bases remained unmatched. The CDR3, as DNA: TGTGCCATCAGTGACCCATCGGGACAGGGGGATGGCTACACCTTC. It translates to CAISDPSGQGDGYTF.